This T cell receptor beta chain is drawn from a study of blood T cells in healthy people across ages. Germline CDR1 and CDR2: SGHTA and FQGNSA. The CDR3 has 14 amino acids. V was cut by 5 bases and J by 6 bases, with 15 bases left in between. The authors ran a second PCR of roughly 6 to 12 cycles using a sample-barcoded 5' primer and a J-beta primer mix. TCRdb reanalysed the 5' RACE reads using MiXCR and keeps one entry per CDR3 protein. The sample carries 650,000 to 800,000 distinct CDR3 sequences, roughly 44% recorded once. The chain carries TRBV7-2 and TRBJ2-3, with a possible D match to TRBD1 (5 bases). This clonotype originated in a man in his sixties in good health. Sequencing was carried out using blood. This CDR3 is CASSPRQRFDTQYF. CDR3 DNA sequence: TGTGCCAGCAGCCCCCGACAGCGTTTCGATACGCAGTATTTT.